This T cell receptor beta chain was recovered during a study of pediatric ulcerative colitis. During colonoscopy, one to two rectal pinch biopsies were collected. Notes on the study in general: All ulcerative colitis patients, but no controls, carried a couple of rectal clonotypes.

Points on this clone: Its antigen is currently unknown.

The table came from immunoSEQ multiplex PCR; TCRdb's copy has only in-frame clones and leaves some out. The repertoire consists of 30,000 to 40,000 clones, with about three quarters occurring once and the leading ten covering 0.85% to 1.3%. The CDR3 is 19 residues long. The J segment lost 5 bases and the V segment lost 4 bases, leaving 20 bases of the junction unmatched. Looked up from germline, CDR1 is SGHRS and CDR2 is YFSETQ. The TCR comes from a boy aged 5-17 years with mild ulcerative colitis. The specimen sequenced was gut tissue. The chain joins TRBV5-1 to TRBJ2-3, with TRBD2 matching over 9 bases. The CDR3 loop is CASSPRPTGTSIQGDTQYF. CDR3 DNA sequence: TGCGCCAGCAGCCCGAGACCTACCGGGACTAGCATTCAAGGAGATACGCAGTATTTT.